This T cell receptor (beta chain) was captured in a study of blood T cells in healthy people across ages. On this clonotype: Its antigen is undetermined.

Whole-study findings and limits: It was the long-lived donors that had more naive CD4+ cells and higher diversity than aged donors.

Germline assignment: CDR1 DFQATT and CDR2 SNEGSKA (reference sequence). Trimming took 6 bases from V and 4 from J, leaving 13 bases between them. This CDR3 region has 12 residues. It was with a sample-barcoded 5' primer and a J-beta primer mix that a second PCR of roughly 7 to 12 cycles was run. One entry per CDR3 protein, called by TCRdb with MiXCR from the 5' RACE reads. The table has roughly 1.7 million distinct CDR3 sequences, around 36% seen once. Isolated per sample were at least 7 million PBMCs. The sequencing input was blood. The origin of this receptor is a woman under 40 in good health. V gene TRBV20-1 combines with J gene TRBJ2-7; D unresolved. CDR3: CSAPAAPYEQYF. Written as DNA, the CDR3 is TGCAGTGCCCCCGCGGCTCCGTACGAGCAGTACTTC.